The following is a T cell receptor beta chain sequence with its context. Antigen unknown. No cell sorting was done before RNA was extracted from the tissue. TCRbeta libraries were built with three rounds of nested PCR, modified from ARM-PCR. TCRdb recomputed calls from the multiplex PCR reads with MiXCR, one row per CDR3 protein. The data contain over 110,000 distinct CDR3 sequences, roughly 66% of them seen just once; the ten biggest clones take up roughly 20%. These data belong to a study of tumor and adjacent non-tumor tissue in lung cancer. Across the whole study: The cohort had around eleven adenocarcinoma, a couple of squamous cell and 1 small cell patients. Aged about 30 to 76 years, patients included nine to ten men and roughly 5 women with stage I to III disease.

Germline V gene lookup returns CDR1 DFQATT and CDR2 SNEGSKA (reference sequence). This CDR3 is built from 14 residues. Deletions cut 5 bases from V and 0 bases from J, with 10 bases between. Overall study findings and caveats: TCR diversity was significantly greater in tumor than normal lung tissue.

The sequence derives from a man aged 55 to 70 with small cell lung cancer. Sequencing used lung tumor tissue. The V call is TRBV20-1, the J call TRBJ2-2, with TRBD2 as a possible D gene (5 bases). The CDR3 loop reads CSASSGTNTGELFF. The CDR3 coding sequence is TGCAGTGCTTCCTCGGGGACGAACACCGGGGAGCTGTTTTTT.